The present T cell receptor (beta chain) was sequenced within a study of CXCR3-negative and CXCR3-positive naive CD8 T cells. Overall study results and limits: TRBV-TRBJ usage matched between naive CXCR3-negative and CXCR3-positive cells but not between memory cells.

5' RACE with UMI labels generated the TRB cDNA libraries. TCRdb reprocessed the 5' RACE reads; each CDR3 protein has one entry and no DNA is given. This table holds about 56,000 distinct CDR3 sequences. The germline V gene encodes CDR1 SGHTA and CDR2 FQGTGA. The CDR3 extends over 17 amino acids. Of note for this clonotype: Its antigen remains unidentified.

This chain connects TRBV7-3 to TRBJ2-2; TCRdb outputs TRBD2, but without DNA this stays unchecked. The sample taken for sequencing was memory CD8+ T cells from blood. This clonotype originated in a human donor in good health. Some clones in this sample may be carry-over from other donors' samples. CDR3 loop: CASSPLSAGTNGRGLFF.